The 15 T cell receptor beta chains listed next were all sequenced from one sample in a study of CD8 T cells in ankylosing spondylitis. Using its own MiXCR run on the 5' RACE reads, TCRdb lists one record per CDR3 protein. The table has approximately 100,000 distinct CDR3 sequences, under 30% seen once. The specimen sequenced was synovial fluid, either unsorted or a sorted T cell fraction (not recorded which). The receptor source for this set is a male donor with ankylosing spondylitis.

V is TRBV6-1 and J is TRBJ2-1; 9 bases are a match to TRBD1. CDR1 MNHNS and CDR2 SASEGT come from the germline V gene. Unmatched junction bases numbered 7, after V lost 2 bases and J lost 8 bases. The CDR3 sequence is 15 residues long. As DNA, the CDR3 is TGTGCCAGCAGTGAATGGGGACAGGGTATCTATGAGCAGTTCTTC. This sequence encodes CASSEWGQGIYEQFF.

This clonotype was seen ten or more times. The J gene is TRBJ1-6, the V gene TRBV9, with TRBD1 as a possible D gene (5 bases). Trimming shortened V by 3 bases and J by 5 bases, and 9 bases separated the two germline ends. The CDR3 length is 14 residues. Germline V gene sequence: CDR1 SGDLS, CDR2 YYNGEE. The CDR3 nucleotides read TGTGCCAGCAGCGAGGGACTTGATAATTCACCCCTCCACTTT. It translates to CASSEGLDNSPLHF. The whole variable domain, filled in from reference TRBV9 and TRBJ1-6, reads DSGVTQTPKHLITATGQRVTLRCSPRSGDLSVYWYQQSLDQGLQFLIQYYNGEERAKGNILERFSAQQFPDLHSELNLSSLELGDSALYFCASSEGLDNSPLHFGNGTRLTVT.

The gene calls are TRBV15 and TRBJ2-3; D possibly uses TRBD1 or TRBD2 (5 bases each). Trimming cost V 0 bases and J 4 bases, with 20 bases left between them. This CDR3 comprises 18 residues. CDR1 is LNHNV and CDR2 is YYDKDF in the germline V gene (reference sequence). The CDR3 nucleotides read TGTGCCACCAGCAGAGATAACCCCTCGAGGGGATGGGCAGATACGCAGTATTTT. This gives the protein CATSRDNPSRGWADTQYF.

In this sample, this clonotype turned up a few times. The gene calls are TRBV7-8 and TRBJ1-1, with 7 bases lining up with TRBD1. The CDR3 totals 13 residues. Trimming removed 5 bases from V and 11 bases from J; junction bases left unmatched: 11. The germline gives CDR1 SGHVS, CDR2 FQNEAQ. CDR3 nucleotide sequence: TGTGCCAGCAGCCTCCGACAGGGACAATCGGCTTTCTTT. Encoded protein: CASSLRQGQSAFF.

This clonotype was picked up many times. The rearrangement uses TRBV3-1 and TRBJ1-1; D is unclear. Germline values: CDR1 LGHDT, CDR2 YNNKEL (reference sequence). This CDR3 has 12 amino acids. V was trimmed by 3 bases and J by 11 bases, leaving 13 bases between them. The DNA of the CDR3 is TGTGCCAGCAGCCAGGGCGATGTGAAGGCTTTCTTT. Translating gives CASSQGDVKAFF.

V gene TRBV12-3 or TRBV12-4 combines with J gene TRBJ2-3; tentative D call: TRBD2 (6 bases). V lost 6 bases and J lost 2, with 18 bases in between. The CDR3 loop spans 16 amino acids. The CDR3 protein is CASRGFVSGTTDTQYF. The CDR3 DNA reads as TGTGCCAGCAGGGGCTTTGTTAGCGGAACCACAGATACGCAGTATTTT.

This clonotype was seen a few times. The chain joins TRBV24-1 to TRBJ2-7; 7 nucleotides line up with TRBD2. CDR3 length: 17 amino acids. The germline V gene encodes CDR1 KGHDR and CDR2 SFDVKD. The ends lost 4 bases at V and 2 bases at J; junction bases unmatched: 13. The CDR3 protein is CATSDLWGRAIPYEQYV. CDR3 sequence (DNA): TGTGCCACCAGTGACCTATGGGGGAGGGCCATCCCCTACGAGCAGTACGTC.

CDR3 nucleotides: TGCAGTGCTAGAGACCCTAGCGGGAGAGGAGATGAGACCCAGTACTTC. Protein sequence: CSARDPSGRGDETQYF. The chain joins TRBV20-1 to TRBJ2-5, with 10 bases fitting TRBD2. Trimming took 0 bases from V and 5 from J; bases not matched to a gene: 9. Per germline, CDR1 DFQATT and CDR2 SNEGSKA (reference sequence). This CDR3 has 16 residues.

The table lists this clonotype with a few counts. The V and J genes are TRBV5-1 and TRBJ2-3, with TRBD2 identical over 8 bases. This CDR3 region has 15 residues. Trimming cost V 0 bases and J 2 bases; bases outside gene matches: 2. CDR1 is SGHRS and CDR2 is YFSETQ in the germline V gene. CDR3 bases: TGCGCCAGCAGCTTGGGGACTAGCTACACAGATACGCAGTATTTT. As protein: CASSLGTSYTDTQYF.

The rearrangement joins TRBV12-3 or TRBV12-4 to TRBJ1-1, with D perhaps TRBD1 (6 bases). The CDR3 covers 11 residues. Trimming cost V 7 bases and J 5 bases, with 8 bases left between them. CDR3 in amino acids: CASTQGTEAFF. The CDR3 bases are TGTGCCAGCACCCAGGGGACTGAAGCTTTCTTT.

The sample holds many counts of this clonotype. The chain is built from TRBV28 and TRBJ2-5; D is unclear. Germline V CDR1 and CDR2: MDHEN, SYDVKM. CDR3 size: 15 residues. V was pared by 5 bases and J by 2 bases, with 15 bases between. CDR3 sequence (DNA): TGTGCCAGCAGTCCAGTGGACGGACGTCAAGAGACCCAGTACTTC. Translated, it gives CASSPVDGRQETQYF.

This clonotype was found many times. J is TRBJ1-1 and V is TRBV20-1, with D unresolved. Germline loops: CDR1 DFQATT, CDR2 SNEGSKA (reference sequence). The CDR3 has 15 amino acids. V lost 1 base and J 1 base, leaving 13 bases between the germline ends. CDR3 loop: CSARGGDASNTEAFF. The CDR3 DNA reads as TGCAGTGCTAGAGGAGGCGACGCCTCGAACACTGAAGCTTTCTTT.

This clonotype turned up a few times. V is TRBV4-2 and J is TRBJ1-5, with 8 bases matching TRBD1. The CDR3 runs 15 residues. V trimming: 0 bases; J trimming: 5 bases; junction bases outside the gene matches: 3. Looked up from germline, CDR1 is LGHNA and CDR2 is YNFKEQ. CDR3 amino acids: CASSQEDRVYQPQHF. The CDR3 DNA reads TGTGCCAGCAGCCAAGAGGACAGGGTTTATCAGCCCCAGCATTTT.

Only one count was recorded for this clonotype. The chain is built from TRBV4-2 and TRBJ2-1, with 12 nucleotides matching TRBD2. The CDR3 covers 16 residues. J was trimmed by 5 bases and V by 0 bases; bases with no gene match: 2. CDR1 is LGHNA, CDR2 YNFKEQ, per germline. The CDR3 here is CASSQELAGGHNEQFF. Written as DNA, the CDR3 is TGTGCCAGCAGCCAAGAGCTAGCGGGAGGGCACAATGAGCAGTTCTTC.

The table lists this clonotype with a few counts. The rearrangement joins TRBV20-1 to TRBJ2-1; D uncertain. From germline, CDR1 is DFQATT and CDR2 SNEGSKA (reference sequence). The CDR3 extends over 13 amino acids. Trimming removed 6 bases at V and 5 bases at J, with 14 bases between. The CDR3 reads CSAVGARHNEQFF. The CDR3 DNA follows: TGCAGTGCCGTCGGCGCGAGACACAATGAGCAGTTCTTC.